The subject of this entry is one TCR beta chain. Its antigen is not yet known. No clone much larger than this one lies a single base away; base qualities are absent. Patients with melanoma were used as donors. This record belongs to a study of CD4+ T cells in melanoma (dated by TCRdb to between 2022 and 2023). About the investigation overall: The study investigated neoantigen-specific CD4+ T cells in human melanoma. What the authors observed across the whole study: Neoantigen-specific CD4+ T cells were reported to be correlated with the function of CD8+ T cells, macrophages and B cells. According to the report, neoantigen-specific CD4+ T cells in melanoma displayed diverse differentiation states.

CDR1 is given as MDHEN and CDR2 as SYDVKM, both from the germline V gene. Including cysteine and phenylalanine, the CDR3 has 16 amino acids. Only the CDR3 portion is preserved as DNA: 48 bases, with reading frame beginning at the first base. The germline ends are 17 bases apart after V is trimmed by 1 base and J by 6 bases. Library method: the immunoSEQ multiplex PCR assay. TCRdb carries this immuneACCESS record with in-frame sequences only. Its versions omit some clonotypes, under half of them owing to an unresolved V gene in the studies checked, with the rest unexplained. The sample table lists tens of thousands of clones, 60% to 75% of them with a count of one. The ten largest clones add up to under 5.5% of the sample.

This TCR was recovered from a human donor with melanoma. The sample consisted of tumor tissue. The chain links TRBV28 with TRBJ2-3; TRBD1 is perhaps the D gene, given 6 matching bases. The CDR3 reads as follows: CASSLFQGFRSDTQYF. The bases are TGTGCCAGCAGTTTATTTCAGGGGTTCCGCTCTGATACGCAGTATTTT.